This T cell receptor beta chain is from a study of blood T cells in healthy people across ages. Losses at the gene ends were 0 bases for V and 0 bases for J; bases not matched to a gene: 8. CDR1 LGHNA and CDR2 YNFKEQ come from the germline V gene. The CDR3 has 18 residues. Using a J-beta primer mix together with a sample-barcoded 5' primer, a second PCR was run for roughly 7 to 11 cycles. A single record per CDR3 protein comes from TCRdb applying MiXCR to the 5' RACE reads. The sample has 650,000 to 700,000 distinct CDR3 sequences; about 34% are singletons. This clonotype was counted at least ten times.

Sequenced: blood. The receptor comes from a woman older than 75 in good health. This rearrangement joins TRBV4-2 to TRBJ2-3; 8 positions match TRBD2. This CDR3 reads CASSQDSGGGLSTDTQYF. CDR3 DNA sequence: TGTGCCAGCAGCCAAGATAGCGGCGGGGGGCTTAGCACAGATACGCAGTATTTT.